The 5 T cell receptor beta chains presented below share a single source sample, sequenced in a study of blood T cell repertoires in COVID-19. Clones were read by immunoSEQ multiplex PCR, and TCRdb kept only the in-frame ones, dropping some. Here the sample spans 350,000 to 450,000 clones, 70% to 90% being singletons. The sequenced sample was PBMCs or T cells enriched from blood (not recorded which). The receptors come from a woman younger than 35 who had been exposed to COVID-19.

This clone appeared a few times. In DNA, the CDR3 is TGTGCCAGCGGGACGGCAGGGGGAGCATGGGGCTACACCTTC. Its translation: CASGTAGGAWGYTF. This chain uses TRBV27 with TRBJ1-2; TRBD1 agrees at 7 bases. CDR1 and CDR2 (germline): MNHEY, SMNVEV (reference sequence). This CDR3 has 14 amino acids. J lost 8 bases, V lost 8 bases, and 14 bases had no gene match.

The chain combines TRBV19 with TRBJ2-1; possibly TRBD2 for D (5 bases). The ends were cut back, 1 base at V and 3 bases at J, with 10 bases in the middle. Germline values: CDR1 LNHDA, CDR2 SQIVND (reference sequence). The length of the CDR3 is 15 residues. This CDR3 reads CASSIAYGNYNEQFF. CDR3 sequence (DNA): TGTGCCAGTAGTATAGCCTACGGGAACTACAATGAGCAGTTCTTC. The complete variable domain, with remaining parts taken from reference TRBV19 and TRBJ2-1, reads DGGITQSPKYLFRKEGQNVTLSCEQNLNHDAMYWYRQDPGQGLRLIYYSQIVNDFQKGDIAEGYSVSREKKESFPLTVTSAQKNPTAFYLCASSIAYGNYNEQFFGPGTRLTVL.

The chain employs TRBV12-3 or TRBV12-4 and TRBJ1-5; D gene unclear. CDR3 length equals 13 residues. V gave up 6 bases and J gave up 7 bases, with 13 bases separating them. The CDR3 loop is CASRDQLSQPQHF. The CDR3 DNA is TGTGCCAGCAGAGATCAACTAAGCCAGCCCCAGCATTTT.

As DNA, the CDR3 is TGTGCCAGCAGTTACTCGAATTCCGGGGACGAGCAGTACTTC. Translation: CASSYSNSGDEQYF. The V gene is TRBV6-5, the J gene TRBJ2-7, with TRBD2 as a possible D gene (5 bases). This CDR3 spans 14 amino acids. Between the trimmed V and J ends, which lost 0 bases and 5 bases, there was a span of 11 bases. The V gene's germline CDR1 is MNHEY and CDR2 SVGAGI.

The genes are TRBV7-9 and TRBJ2-2; 9 nucleotides match TRBD1. CDR3 size: 14 residues. Per germline, CDR1 SEHNR and CDR2 FQNEAQ (reference sequence). The V segment lost 6 bases and the J segment 7 bases; nucleotides outside the gene matches: 6. CDR3 bases: TGTGCCAGCAGTCACAGGGGGCGTAACGGGGAGCTGTTTTTT. It yields the protein CASSHRGRNGELFF.